These 10 T cell receptor beta chains were all obtained from the same sample, sequenced in a study of blood T cell repertoires in COVID-19. Clones were sequenced by immunoSEQ multiplex PCR, and TCRdb holds only the in-frame ones, with some missing. The sample lists around 220,000 clones; 85% to 90% were seen once. Material: peripheral blood. These receptors all stem from a man between 50 and 59 years old with acute or convalescent COVID-19.

This clone appeared a single time. This chain uses TRBV5-1 with TRBJ2-5; D gene unclear. V was trimmed by 2 bases and J by 1 base, leaving 6 bases between them. The CDR3 loop spans 13 amino acids. The germline V gene has CDR1 SGHRS and CDR2 YFSETQ. CDR3 protein: CASSFPGQETQYF. CDR3 nucleotide sequence: TGCGCCAGCAGCTTCCCGGGCCAAGAGACCCAGTACTTC.

The genes are TRBV6-5 and TRBJ1-1; D ambiguous. Trimming took 5 bases from V and 0 from J, leaving 10 bases between them. This CDR3 region has 14 residues. Germline assignment: CDR1 MNHEY and CDR2 SVGAGI. In DNA, the CDR3 is TGTGCCAGCAGTCTCGGAGGCTTGAACACTGAAGCTTTCTTT. Translated, it gives CASSLGGLNTEAFF.

Remarks on this clone: This same CDR3 is encoded by further DNA sequences in the sample. The rearrangement joins TRBV6-6 to TRBJ1-1; possible D gene TRBD1, 6 bases. The germline gives CDR1 MNHNY, CDR2 SVGAGI (reference sequence). The CDR3 has 15 residues. V gave up 0 bases and J gave up 1 base, with 9 bases separating them. For the CDR3, the DNA is TGTGCCAGCAGTTACTCGGGACACCCGAACACTGAAGCTTTCTTT. Translating it yields CASSYSGHPNTEAFF.

V gene TRBV24-1 combines with J gene TRBJ1-5, with a possible D match to TRBD1 (6 bases). V lost 3 bases and J 2 bases, leaving 19 bases between the germline ends. The CDR3 totals 18 residues. Germline V gene sequence: CDR1 KGHDR, CDR2 SFDVKD. CDR3 sequence reads: CATSDPPVDDRRNQPQHF. The CDR3 nucleotides are TGTGCCACCAGTGATCCCCCCGTTGACGACAGGCGCAATCAGCCCCAGCATTTT.

The chain recombines TRBV19 with TRBJ2-3, with 10 nucleotides matching TRBD1. V lost 5 bases to trimming and J lost 3 bases; unmatched junction nucleotides: 14. Germline assignment: CDR1 LNHDA and CDR2 SQIVND (reference sequence). CDR3 size: 18 residues. The CDR3 sequence is CASSHYPATGGLTDTQYF. The CDR3 nucleotides read TGTGCCAGTAGTCACTACCCCGCGACAGGGGGCCTTACAGATACGCAGTATTTT.

The rearrangement uses TRBV19 and TRBJ1-3, with TRBD1 identical over 8 bases. CDR3 length: 16 amino acids. After removal of 6 bases from V and 3 bases from J, the junction contained 10 bases not matched to a gene. The germline V gene encodes CDR1 LNHDA and CDR2 SQIVND (reference sequence). CDR3 sequence reads: CASRNPSGGSGNTIYF. In DNA form, the CDR3 reads TGTGCCAGTAGAAACCCCTCAGGGGGCAGTGGAAACACCATATATTTT.

The V and J genes are TRBV7-9 and TRBJ2-7; TRBD1 agrees at 8 bases. The V gene's germline CDR1 is SEHNR and CDR2 FQNEAQ (reference sequence). CDR3 length equals 16 residues. After removal of 4 bases from V and 0 bases from J, the junction contained 8 bases not matched to a gene. CDR3 amino acids: CASSSGQGLISYEQYF. CDR3 coding DNA: TGTGCCAGCAGCTCCGGACAGGGATTGATCTCCTACGAGCAGTACTTC.

This sequence joins TRBV29-1 and TRBJ1-2; a weak D match, TRBD1 (5 bases). CDR3 length: 14 amino acids. V lost 5 bases and J 4 bases, leaving 17 bases between the germline ends. CDR1 SQVTM and CDR2 ANQGSEA come from the germline V gene. This CDR3 reads CSVPSAGIGYGYTF. The CDR3 DNA is TGCAGCGTTCCCTCTGCAGGGATAGGCTATGGCTACACCTTC.

The CDR3 DNA reads TGTGCCAGCTCACCACCGTGGGGACAGGGAACAGTTAACTATGGCTACACCTTC. Its protein product is CASSPPWGQGTVNYGYTF. This chain uses TRBV18 with TRBJ1-2; 9 positions agree with TRBD1. After removal of 0 bases from V and 1 base from J, the junction contained 9 bases not matched to a gene. The CDR3 loop spans 18 amino acids. The V gene's germline CDR1 is KGHSH and CDR2 LQKENI.

Here the CDR3 reads CASSPRREGQFF. In DNA, the CDR3 is TGTGCCAGCAGTCCCCGGAGGGAGGGGCAGTTCTTC. The chain is built from TRBV12-3 or TRBV12-4 and TRBJ2-1, with TRBD2 matching over 7 bases. Trimming at V came to 5 bases and at J to 12 bases, leaving 7 bases not matched to a gene. CDR3 length: 12 residues.